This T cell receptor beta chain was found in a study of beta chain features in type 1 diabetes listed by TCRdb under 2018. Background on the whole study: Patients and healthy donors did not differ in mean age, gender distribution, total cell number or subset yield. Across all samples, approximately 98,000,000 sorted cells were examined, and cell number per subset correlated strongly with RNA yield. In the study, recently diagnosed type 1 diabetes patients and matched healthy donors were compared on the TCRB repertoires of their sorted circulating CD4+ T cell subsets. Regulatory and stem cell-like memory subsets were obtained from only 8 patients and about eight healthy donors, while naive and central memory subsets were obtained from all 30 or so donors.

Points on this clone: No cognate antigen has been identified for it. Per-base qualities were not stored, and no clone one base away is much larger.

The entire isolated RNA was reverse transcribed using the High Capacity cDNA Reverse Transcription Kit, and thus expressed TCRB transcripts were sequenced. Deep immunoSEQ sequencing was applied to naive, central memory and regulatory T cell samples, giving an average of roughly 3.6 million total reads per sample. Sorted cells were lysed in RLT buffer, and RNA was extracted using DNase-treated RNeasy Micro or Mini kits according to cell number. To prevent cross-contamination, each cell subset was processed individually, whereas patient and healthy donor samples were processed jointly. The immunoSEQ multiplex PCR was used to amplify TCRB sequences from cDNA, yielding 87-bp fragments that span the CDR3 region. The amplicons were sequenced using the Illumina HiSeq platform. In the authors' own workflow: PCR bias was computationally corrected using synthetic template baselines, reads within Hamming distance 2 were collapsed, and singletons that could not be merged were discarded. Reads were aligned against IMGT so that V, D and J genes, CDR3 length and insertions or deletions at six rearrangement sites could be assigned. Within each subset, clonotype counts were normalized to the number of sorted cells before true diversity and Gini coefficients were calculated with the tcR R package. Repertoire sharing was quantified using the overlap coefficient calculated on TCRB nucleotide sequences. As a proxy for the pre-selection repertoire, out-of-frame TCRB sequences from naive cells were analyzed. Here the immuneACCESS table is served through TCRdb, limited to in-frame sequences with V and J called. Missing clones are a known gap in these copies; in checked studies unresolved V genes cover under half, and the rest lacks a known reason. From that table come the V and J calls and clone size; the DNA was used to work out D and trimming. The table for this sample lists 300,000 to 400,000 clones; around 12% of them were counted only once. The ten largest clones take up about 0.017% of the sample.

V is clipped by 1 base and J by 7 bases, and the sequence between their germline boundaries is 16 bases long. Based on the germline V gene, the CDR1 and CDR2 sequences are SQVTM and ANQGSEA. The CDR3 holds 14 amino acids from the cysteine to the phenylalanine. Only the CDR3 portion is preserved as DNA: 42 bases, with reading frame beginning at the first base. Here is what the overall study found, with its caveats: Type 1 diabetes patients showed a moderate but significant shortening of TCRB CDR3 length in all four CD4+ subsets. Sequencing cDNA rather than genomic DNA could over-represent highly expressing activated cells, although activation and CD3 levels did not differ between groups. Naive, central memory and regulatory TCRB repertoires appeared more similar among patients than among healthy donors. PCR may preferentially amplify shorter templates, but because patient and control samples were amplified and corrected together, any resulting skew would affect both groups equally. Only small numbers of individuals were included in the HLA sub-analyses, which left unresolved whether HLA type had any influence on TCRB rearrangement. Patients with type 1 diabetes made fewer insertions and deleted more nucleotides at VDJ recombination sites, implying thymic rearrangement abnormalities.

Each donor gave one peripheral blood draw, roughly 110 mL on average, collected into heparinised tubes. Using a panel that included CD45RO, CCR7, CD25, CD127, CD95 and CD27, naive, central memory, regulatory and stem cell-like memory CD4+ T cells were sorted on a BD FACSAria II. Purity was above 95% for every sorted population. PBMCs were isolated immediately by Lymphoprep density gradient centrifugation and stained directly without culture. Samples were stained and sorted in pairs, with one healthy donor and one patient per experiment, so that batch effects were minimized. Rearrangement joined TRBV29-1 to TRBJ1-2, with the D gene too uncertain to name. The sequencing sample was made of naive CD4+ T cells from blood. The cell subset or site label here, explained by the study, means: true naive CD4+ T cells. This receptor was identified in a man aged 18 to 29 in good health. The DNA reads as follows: TGCAGCGTTGAAGTTCAGGCATCCCCCTCTGGCTACACCTTC. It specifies CSVEVQASPSGYTF.